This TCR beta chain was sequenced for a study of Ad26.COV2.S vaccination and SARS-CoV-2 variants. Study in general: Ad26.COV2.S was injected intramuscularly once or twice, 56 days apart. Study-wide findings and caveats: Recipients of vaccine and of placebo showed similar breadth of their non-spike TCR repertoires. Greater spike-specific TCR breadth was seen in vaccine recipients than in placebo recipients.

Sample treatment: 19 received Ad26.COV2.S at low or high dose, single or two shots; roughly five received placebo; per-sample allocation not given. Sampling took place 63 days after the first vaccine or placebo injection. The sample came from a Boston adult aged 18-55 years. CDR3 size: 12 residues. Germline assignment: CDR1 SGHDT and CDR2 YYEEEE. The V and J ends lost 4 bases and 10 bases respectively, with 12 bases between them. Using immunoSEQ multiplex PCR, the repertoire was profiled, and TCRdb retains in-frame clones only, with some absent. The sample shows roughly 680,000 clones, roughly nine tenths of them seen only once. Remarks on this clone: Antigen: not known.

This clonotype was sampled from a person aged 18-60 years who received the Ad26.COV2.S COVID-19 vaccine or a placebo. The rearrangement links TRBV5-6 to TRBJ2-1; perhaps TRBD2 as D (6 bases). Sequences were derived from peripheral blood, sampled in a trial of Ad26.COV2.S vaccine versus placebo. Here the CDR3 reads CASSPGGAEQFF. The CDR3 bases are TGTGCCAGCAGCCCCGGCGGGGCCGAGCAGTTCTTC. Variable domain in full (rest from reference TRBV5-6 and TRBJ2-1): DAGVTQSPTHLIKTRGQQVTLRCSPKSGHDTVSWYQQALGQGPQFIFQYYEEEERQRGNFPDRFSGHQFPNYSSELNVNALLLGDSALYLCASSPGGAEQFFGPGTRLTVL.